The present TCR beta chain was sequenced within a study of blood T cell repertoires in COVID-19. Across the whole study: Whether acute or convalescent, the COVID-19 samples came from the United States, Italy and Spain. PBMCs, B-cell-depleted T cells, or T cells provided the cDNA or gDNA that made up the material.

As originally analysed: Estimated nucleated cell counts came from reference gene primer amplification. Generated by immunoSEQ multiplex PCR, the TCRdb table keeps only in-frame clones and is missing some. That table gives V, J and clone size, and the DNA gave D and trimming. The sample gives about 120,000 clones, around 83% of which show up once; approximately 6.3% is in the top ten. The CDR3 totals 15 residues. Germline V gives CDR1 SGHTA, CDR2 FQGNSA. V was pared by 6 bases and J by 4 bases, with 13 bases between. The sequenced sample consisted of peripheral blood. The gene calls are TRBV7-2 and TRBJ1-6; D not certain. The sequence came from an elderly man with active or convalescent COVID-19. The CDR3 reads CASRLLGEYNSPLHF. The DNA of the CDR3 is TGTGCCAGCAGACTCCTCGGGGAGTATAATTCACCCCTCCACTTT.